Detailed here is one T cell receptor beta chain. The sample belongs to a study of blood T cell repertoires in COVID-19. Study-level information: Italy, Spain and the United States were the sources of the convalescent and acute COVID-19 samples. PBMCs, B-cell-depleted T cells, or T cells provided the cDNA or gDNA that made up the material.

The CDR3 is made up of 15 amino acids. The V gene end was trimmed by 5 bases and the J gene end by 4 bases; junction bases not matched to a gene: 6. Germline V gene data show CDR1 as MDHEN and CDR2 as SYDVKM. In the source study's methods: Reference gene primer amplification gave estimated nucleated cell counts. Generated by immunoSEQ multiplex PCR, the TCRdb table keeps only in-frame clones and is missing some. V, J and clone size are taken as reported in that table, and D and trimming were inferred from the DNA itself. Found here are about 210,000 clones, around four fifths of them singletons; the top ten hold roughly 2.8%.

The sample consisted of peripheral blood. The TCR was taken from a man aged 45 to 65 with active or convalescent COVID-19. The V and J genes are TRBV28 and TRBJ2-2; 8 positions match TRBD2. In DNA form, the CDR3 reads TGTGCCAGCAGTGCCGGGACTAGTCTCACCGGGGAGCTGTTTTTT. Translation gives CASSAGTSLTGELFF.